These 16 T cell receptor beta chains originate from one sample sequenced in a study of CD8+ T cells in alopecia areata. Reverse transcribed after extraction, RNA yielded cDNA as the sequencing template. The data were produced by immunoSEQ multiplex PCR, yet TCRdb's version contains in-frame clones alone and is incomplete. The data hold around 100,000 clones, with 41% observed a single time. Sequencing was done on a sample of CD4+ T cells sorted from blood. The receptor set was obtained from a human donor with alopecia areata.

Notes on this clone: This may be a read error: a much more frequent sequence differs by one nucleotide. The rearrangement uses TRBV15 and TRBJ2-7; possibly TRBD2 for D (6 bases). The germline V gene encodes CDR1 LNHNV and CDR2 YYDKDF (reference sequence). The CDR3 is 16 residues long. The CDR3 DNA follows: TGTGCCACCAGAAGAGGCTACCACCAAGGCGGGGCCGAGCAGTACTTC. It specifies CATRRGYHQGGAEQYF.

There are a few counts of this clone. The V gene is TRBV2, the J gene TRBJ2-7, with TRBD1 matching 12 bases. V lost 7 bases to trimming and J lost 3 bases; unmatched junction nucleotides: 4. Per the germline V gene, CDR1 is SNHLY and CDR2 is FYNNEI. This CDR3 is built from 14 residues. The chain's CDR3 is CASTRDRGHYEQYF. The CDR3 DNA reads as TGTGCCAGCACCCGGGACAGGGGGCACTACGAGCAGTACTTC. Based on the CDR3 plus reference TRBV2 and TRBJ2-7, the full variable domain is EPEVTQTPSHQVTQMGQEVILRCVPISNHLYFYWYRQILGQKVEFLVSFYNNEISEKSEIFDDQFSVERPDGSNFTLKIRSTKLEDSAMYFCASTRDRGHYEQYFGPGTRLTVT.

The chain combines TRBV11-2 with TRBJ2-7; perhaps TRBD2 as D (6 bases). Germline V gives CDR1 SGHAT, CDR2 FQNNGV. CDR3 length: 12 amino acids. V lost 5 bases, J lost 9 bases, and 14 bases lay in between. This CDR3 reads CASSTAGSGQYF. The CDR3 DNA reads TGTGCCAGCAGCACGGCGGGGAGTGGGCAGTACTTC.

V gene TRBV7-9 combines with J gene TRBJ2-5; TRBD2 matches at 10 bases. The junction had 7 bases not matched to a gene; V was cut back by 5 bases and J by 4 bases. The CDR3 loop spans 15 amino acids. CDR1 and CDR2 from the germline V gene are SEHNR and FQNEAQ (reference sequence). The CDR3 coding sequence is TGTGCCAGCAGCCATCTAGCGGGAGTTGGAGAGACCCAGTACTTC. This codes for CASSHLAGVGETQYF.

This clone appeared a few times. The V call is TRBV28, the J call TRBJ2-6, with D uncertain. This CDR3 region has 16 residues. Between the trimmed V and J ends, which lost 7 bases and 0 bases, there was a span of 13 bases. Germline-derived CDR1 and CDR2 are MDHEN and SYDVKM. The CDR3 nucleotides are TGTGCCAGCAATGGCAGGTTGGCCTCTGGGGCCAACGTCCTGACTTTC. It codes for CASNGRLASGANVLTF.

The chain couples TRBV5-6 to TRBJ2-3; either TRBD1 or TRBD2 may supply D (5 bases each). Germline V gene data show CDR1 as SGHDT and CDR2 as YYEEEE. V gave up 4 bases and J gave up 2 bases, with 11 bases separating them. The CDR3 runs to 14 residues. The DNA of the CDR3 is TGTGCCAGCAGCGAGGGGCACCCCACAGATACGCAGTATTTT. Encoded protein: CASSEGHPTDTQYF.

This clone turned up a few times. The chain employs TRBV29-1 and TRBJ1-1; TRBD1 matches at 11 bases. J was trimmed by 4 bases and V by 4 bases; bases with no gene match: 2. The CDR3 is 13 amino acids. Germline V gives CDR1 SQVTM, CDR2 ANQGSEA. The CDR3 here is CSVGDRGSTEAFF. The CDR3 DNA is TGCAGCGTTGGGGACAGGGGGAGCACTGAAGCTTTCTTT.

This sequence joins TRBV29-1 and TRBJ1-2; 7 bases agree with TRBD1. Germline assignment: CDR1 SQVTM and CDR2 ANQGSEA. Trimming took 4 bases from V and 0 from J; bases not matched to a gene: 5. CDR3 size: 14 residues. The CDR3 reads CSVGGTDTNYGYTF. Written as DNA, the CDR3 is TGCAGCGTTGGGGGGACAGATACTAACTATGGCTACACCTTC. Combining the CDR3 with reference TRBV29-1 and TRBJ1-2 gives the whole variable domain SAVISQKPSRDICQRGTSLTIQCQVDSQVTMMFWYRQQPGQSLTLIATANQGSEATYESGFVIDKFPISRPNLTFSTLTVSNMSPEDSSIYLCSVGGTDTNYGYTFGSGTRLTVV.

This sequence joins TRBV4-2 and TRBJ2-5, with D perhaps TRBD1 (6 bases). The CDR3 contains 16 residues. Trimming took off 7 bases at V and 7 bases at J, with 25 bases between the two ends. Germline CDR1 and CDR2: LGHNA and YNFKEQ. The CDR3: CASTTNTGRFPGTQYF. Here the CDR3 DNA reads TGTGCCAGCACCACAAATACAGGGCGATTCCCGGGGACCCAGTACTTC.

This clone appeared a few times. This chain connects TRBV2 to TRBJ2-2, with D unclear. The germline V and J ends were trimmed by 4 bases and 4 bases, with 13 bases remaining between them. The CDR3 consists of 15 residues. Germline CDR1 and CDR2: SNHLY and FYNNEI. CDR3 residues: CASSVNLQTTGELFF. CDR3 nucleotide sequence: TGTGCCAGCAGTGTTAATCTCCAGACCACCGGGGAGCTGTTTTTT.

The chain has TRBV5-1 and TRBJ1-2; D gene ambiguous. Germline V gives CDR1 SGHRS, CDR2 YFSETQ. This CDR3 region has 14 residues. Trimming pared 3 bases from V and 0 bases from J, leaving 9 bases between. The CDR3 sequence: CASSYEEANYGYTF. Written as DNA, the CDR3 is TGCGCCAGCAGCTACGAAGAAGCTAACTATGGCTACACCTTC.

The chain is built from TRBV18 and TRBJ1-4; D is uncertain. The V gene's germline CDR1 is KGHSH and CDR2 LQKENI. There are 11 residues in the CDR3. V was shortened by 3 bases and J by 5 bases, with 1 base between the two germline ends. The CDR3 is CASSPNEKLFF. CDR3 in DNA: TGTGCCAGCTCACCCAATGAAAAACTGTTTTTT.

The V gene is TRBV7-3, the J gene TRBJ1-1; D not certain. Germline loops: CDR1 SGHTA, CDR2 FQGTGA. Trimming cost V 2 bases and J 1 base, with 11 bases left between them. This CDR3 comprises 15 residues. CDR3 DNA: TGTGCCAGCAGCTTAGGGCCCGGGAAGAACACTGAAGCTTTCTTT. This translates into CASSLGPGKNTEAFF.

The gene calls are TRBV10-3 and TRBJ2-1; 11 nucleotides line up with TRBD2. Germline loops: CDR1 ENHRY, CDR2 SYGVKD. The CDR3 sequence is 14 residues long. V was clipped by 3 bases and J by 10 bases; unmatched bases: 5. The CDR3 sequence: CAISDSTSGEEQFF. As DNA, the CDR3 is TGTGCCATCAGTGATTCGACTAGCGGGGAGGAGCAGTTCTTC.

The V call is TRBV6-6, the J call TRBJ1-2; D may be TRBD1 (5 bases). CDR1 is MNHNY, CDR2 SVGAGI, per germline (reference sequence). This CDR3 spans 15 amino acids. V dropped 7 bases and J dropped 8 bases, with 23 bases sitting between them. Here the CDR3 DNA reads TGTGCCAGCACCCACTTGGGACGGCCTGATGAGGGCTACACCTTC. This translates into CASTHLGRPDEGYTF.

V and J are TRBV4-2 and TRBJ2-7; perhaps TRBD2 as D (6 bases). The CDR3 has 15 residues. Germline CDR1 is LGHNA and CDR2 is YNFKEQ. The V gene lost 4 bases and the J gene lost 3 bases, with 16 bases spanning the gap. The CDR3 loop is CASSPGRQIDYEQYF. The CDR3 DNA reads as TGTGCCAGCAGCCCTGGGAGGCAAATAGACTACGAGCAGTACTTC.